The 5 T cell receptor beta chains below come from one sample, sequenced in a study of blood T cell repertoires in COVID-19. TCRdb keeps only in-frame clones here, not all; method: immunoSEQ multiplex PCR. This repertoire shows 65,000 to 80,000 clones, about 90% found once; its top ten account for approximately 5.3%. The sample was peripheral blood. These TCRs come from a human donor in a cohort sampled during active COVID-19.

This clone was recorded a few times. The chain combines TRBV7-9 with TRBJ2-7; 8 bases agree with TRBD2. This CDR3 region has 16 residues. Trimming removed 5 bases from V and 2 bases from J; junction bases left unmatched: 11. The germline V gene has CDR1 SEHNR and CDR2 FQNEAQ (reference sequence). The CDR3 DNA is TGTGCCAGCAGCGGGGAATCGGGGGGGACCGCCTACGAGCAGTACTTC. Its translation is CASSGESGGTAYEQYF.

The chain is built from TRBV5-1 and TRBJ2-5; TRBD1 aligns across 8 bases. CDR3 length equals 15 residues. CDR1 SGHRS and CDR2 YFSETQ come from the germline V gene. The V and J ends lost 0 bases and 2 bases, in that order; junction bases with no gene match: 3. DNA for the CDR3: TGCGCCAGCAGCTTGGGCAGGGGGCGACAAGAGACCCAGTACTTC. The encoded protein is CASSLGRGRQETQYF. Based on the CDR3 plus reference TRBV5-1 and TRBJ2-5, the full variable domain is KAGVTQTPRYLIKTRGQQVTLSCSPISGHRSVSWYQQTPGQGLQFLFEYFSETQRNKGNFPGRFSGRQFSNSRSEMNVSTLELGDSALYLCASSLGRGRQETQYFGPGTRLLVL.

V gene TRBV21-1 combines with J gene TRBJ1-2; the table names TRBD1, a call not compared with the DNA. TRBV21-1 is a pseudogene locus. This CDR3 is built from 15 residues. CDR3 in DNA: TGTGCCAGCAGCAAAGTTACAGGGGCCGGGTATGGCTACACCTTC. Protein: CASSKVTGAGYGYTF.

This clone was found once. The chain couples TRBV9 to TRBJ2-6, with 7 nucleotides matching TRBD1. Germline CDR1 and CDR2: SGDLS and YYNGEE. The junction had 11 bases not matched to a gene; V was cut back by 4 bases and J by 1 base. The CDR3 runs 18 residues. As DNA, the CDR3 is TGTGCCAGCAGCCCAGCCGACAGGGAAGGGTCTGGGGCCAACGTCCTGACTTTC. This translates into CASSPADREGSGANVLTF. The full variable domain, with the rest looked up from reference TRBV9 and TRBJ2-6, is DSGVTQTPKHLITATGQRVTLRCSPRSGDLSVYWYQQSLDQGLQFLIQYYNGEERAKGNILERFSAQQFPDLHSELNLSSLELGDSALYFCASSPADREGSGANVLTFGAGSRLTVL.

The gene calls are TRBV19 and TRBJ2-2; 7 bases are shared with TRBD2. This CDR3 is 15 amino acids long. V shed 10 bases and J 8 bases; nucleotides not matched to a gene: 16. Germline assignment: CDR1 LNHDA and CDR2 SQIVND (reference sequence). The CDR3 nucleotides are TGTGCCACTACAAATCCGGGACTACCAGTTGGGGAGCTGTTTTTT. Protein sequence: CATTNPGLPVGELFF.